A single sample gave rise to the 17 T cell receptor beta chains below, sequenced in a study of cytomegalovirus exposure and HLA in healthy donors. The PCR ran on 60 Vbeta and 13 Jbeta primers. Produced via immunoSEQ multiplex PCR; TCRdb's table is partial and in-frame only. The sample yields about 120,000 clones, roughly 68% seen once. The sequenced material came from PBMCs. The receptors derive from a woman aged 25 to 39 in good health and CMV-seronegative.

This chain connects TRBV2 to TRBJ1-2; D not resolved. V dropped 2 bases and J dropped 5 bases, with 9 bases sitting between them. Germline V CDR1 and CDR2: SNHLY, FYNNEI. The CDR3 totals 13 residues. The CDR3 region is CASSESGIYGYTF. The CDR3 DNA follows: TGTGCCAGCAGTGAATCAGGAATATATGGCTACACCTTC.

The rearrangement uses TRBV5-4 and TRBJ2-1; 8 bases line up with TRBD1. This CDR3 contains 15 residues. Looked up from germline, CDR1 is SGHNT and CDR2 is YYREEE (reference sequence). The ends lost 4 bases at V and 2 bases at J; junction bases unmatched: 5. Here the CDR3 DNA reads TGTGCCAGCAGCACCGGACAGGGCACCTACAATGAGCAGTTCTTC. Residues: CASSTGQGTYNEQFF. Variable domain in full (rest from reference TRBV5-4 and TRBJ2-1): ETGVTQSPTHLIKTRGQQVTLRCSSQSGHNTVSWYQQALGQGPQFIFQYYREEENGRGNFPPRFSGLQFPNYSSELNVNALELDDSALYLCASSTGQGTYNEQFFGPGTRLTVL.

The chain combines TRBV19 with TRBJ2-5; 11 positions agree with TRBD2. The J segment lost 2 bases and the V segment lost 0 bases, leaving 17 bases of the junction unmatched. The CDR3 contains 21 residues. Per the germline V gene, CDR1 is LNHDA and CDR2 is SQIVND (reference sequence). The CDR3 here is CASSIDRGIRTSGRGQETQYF. The CDR3 bases are TGTGCCAGTAGTATAGATAGGGGAATCAGGACTAGCGGGCGTGGGCAAGAGACCCAGTACTTC.

The chain has TRBV4-1 and TRBJ1-4; D gene unclear. V dropped 4 bases and J dropped 11 bases, with 11 bases sitting between them. The V gene's germline CDR1 is MGHRA and CDR2 YSYEKL. The CDR3 consists of 12 residues. CDR3: CASSRVEDKLFF. The CDR3, as DNA: TGCGCCAGCAGCCGGGTGGAGGATAAACTGTTTTTT.

The chain recombines TRBV28 with TRBJ1-2, with D unclear. The CDR3 consists of 12 residues. CDR1 is MDHEN and CDR2 is SYDVKM in the germline V gene. V was clipped by 1 base and J by 4 bases, with 4 bases between them. In DNA form, the CDR3 reads TGTGCCAGCAGTTTATCAGGCTATGGCTACACCTTC. Its protein product is CASSLSGYGYTF.

J is TRBJ2-7 and V is TRBV11-1, with 10 bases lining up with TRBD2. This CDR3 spans 15 amino acids. The V segment lost 5 bases and the J segment 0 bases; nucleotides outside the gene matches: 4. The germline gives CDR1 SGHAT, CDR2 FQDESV (reference sequence). Here the CDR3 reads CASSDPSGSSYEQYF. CDR3 nucleotides: TGTGCCAGCAGCGACCCTAGCGGGAGCTCCTACGAGCAGTACTTC.

The rearrangement links TRBV19 to TRBJ1-3; no reliable D call. CDR3 length: 16 residues. The V and J ends lost 5 bases and 0 bases respectively, with 14 bases between them. Germline V lookup: CDR1 LNHDA, CDR2 SQIVND (reference sequence). The CDR3 region is CASSPGSVSSGNTIYF. As DNA, the CDR3 is TGTGCCAGTAGTCCGGGGTCAGTGAGCTCTGGAAACACCATATATTTT.

The chain links TRBV28 to TRBJ1-5; 7 positions agree with TRBD1. CDR1 and CDR2 (germline): MDHEN, SYDVKM. With 2 bases clipped from V and 6 bases from J, the junction kept 4 bases outside the gene matches. CDR3 length equals 14 residues. DNA of the CDR3: TGTGCCAGCAGTTTAGACAGGGTTGGTCAGCCCCAGCATTTT. Translated, it gives CASSLDRVGQPQHF.

The V call is TRBV7-8, the J call TRBJ2-7; the match to TRBD1 covers 7 bases. The CDR3 is 14 amino acids. With 4 bases clipped from V and 4 bases from J, the junction kept 7 bases outside the gene matches. Germline V gives CDR1 SGHVS, CDR2 FQNEAQ. In DNA form, the CDR3 reads TGTGCCAGCAGCTGGGACAGCCTACGATACGAGCAGTACTTC. The encoded protein is CASSWDSLRYEQYF.

This clone came up a few times. This chain uses TRBV9 with TRBJ1-3, with 12 nucleotides matching TRBD1. Germline lookup yields CDR1 SGDLS and CDR2 YYNGEE. The CDR3 totals 17 residues. Trimming removed 0 bases from V and 3 bases from J; junction bases left unmatched: 4. The CDR3 DNA reads TGTGCCAGCAGCGTAGCGGGGACAGGGGGCGGTGGAAACACCATATATTTT. Amino acid sequence: CASSVAGTGGGGNTIYF.

The chain links TRBV23-1 to TRBJ2-5; 8 bases are a match to TRBD1. The better agreement between TRBJ2-7 and the DNA end casts doubt on the J call. TRBV23-1 is recorded as an ORF, its role being uncertain. The CDR3 runs to 16 residues. CDR3 sequence (DNA): TGCGCCAGCAGTCAAGGTCCAGGGGGCTTCCCCTACGAGCAGTACTTC. It codes for CASSQGPGGFPYEQYF.

DNA for the CDR3: TGCAGCGTTACTAGTGGGGCTGAAGCTTTCTTT. Translating gives CSVTSGAEAFF. The rearrangement joins TRBV29-1 to TRBJ1-1; D is uncertain. Trimming removed 5 bases at V and 6 bases at J, with 10 bases between. In germline, CDR1 is SQVTM, CDR2 ANQGSEA. CDR3 length equals 11 residues.

This clone was observed a few times. The rearrangement uses TRBV4-2 and TRBJ1-6; D ambiguous. Germline CDR1 LGHNA, CDR2 YNFKEQ. Trimming pared 1 base from V and 7 bases from J, leaving 8 bases between. The CDR3 is 14 amino acids. Here the CDR3 reads CASSQVQTNSPLHF. CDR3 nucleotide sequence: TGTGCCAGCAGCCAAGTACAGACGAATTCACCCCTCCACTTT.

This rearrangement joins TRBV10-1 to TRBJ2-1; TRBD2 agrees at 8 bases. Germline assignment: CDR1 WNHNN and CDR2 SYGVQD (reference sequence). After removal of 0 bases from V and 5 bases from J, the junction contained 6 bases not matched to a gene. This CDR3 spans 16 amino acids. Here the CDR3 DNA reads TGCGCCAGCAGTGAGTCGATAGCGGGATTCGACAATGAGCAGTTCTTC. Its translation is CASSESIAGFDNEQFF.

V usage is TRBV4-1 and J usage is TRBJ1-2; D not certain. V lost 1 base, J lost 4 bases, and 13 bases lay in between. CDR3 size: 15 residues. The V gene's germline CDR1 is MGHRA and CDR2 YSYEKL. For the CDR3, the DNA is TGCGCCAGCAGCCAAGTGGGCGGGAGGCTCTATGGCTACACCTTC. This sequence encodes CASSQVGGRLYGYTF.

This clone was counted only a few times. The rearrangement links TRBV9 to TRBJ2-1; weak D call: TRBD2 (8 bases). V was clipped by 4 bases and J by 10 bases, with 18 bases between them. The CDR3 runs 14 residues. Looked up from germline, CDR1 is SGDLS and CDR2 is YYNGEE. This chain's CDR3 is CASSTIGGGREQFF. In DNA, the CDR3 is TGTGCCAGCAGCACGATAGGGGGCGGGAGGGAGCAGTTCTTC.

V and J are TRBV14 and TRBJ1-1, with D possibly being TRBD1 (5 bases). CDR1 and CDR2 from the germline V gene are SGHDN and FVKESK. Trimming removed 4 bases at V and 3 bases at J, with 9 bases between. This CDR3 has 13 residues. CDR3 in DNA: TGTGCCAGCAGCCCCCAGGGCTACACTGAAGCTTTCTTT. Translating gives CASSPQGYTEAFF.